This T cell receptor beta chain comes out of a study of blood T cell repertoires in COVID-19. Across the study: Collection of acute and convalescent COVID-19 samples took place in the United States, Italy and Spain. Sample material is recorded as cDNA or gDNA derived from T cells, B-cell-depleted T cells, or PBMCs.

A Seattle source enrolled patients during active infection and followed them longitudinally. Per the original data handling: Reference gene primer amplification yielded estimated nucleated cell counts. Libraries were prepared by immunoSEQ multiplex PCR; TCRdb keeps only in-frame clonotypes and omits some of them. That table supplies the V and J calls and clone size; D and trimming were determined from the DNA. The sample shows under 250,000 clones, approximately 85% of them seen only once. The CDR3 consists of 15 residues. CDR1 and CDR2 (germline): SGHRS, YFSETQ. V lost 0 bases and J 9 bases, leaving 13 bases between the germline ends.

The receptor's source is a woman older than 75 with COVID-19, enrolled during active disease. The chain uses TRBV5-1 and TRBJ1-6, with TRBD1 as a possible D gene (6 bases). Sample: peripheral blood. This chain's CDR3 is CASSLDGGTSSPLHF. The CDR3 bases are TGCGCCAGCAGCTTGGACGGGGGGACAAGTTCACCCCTCCACTTT.